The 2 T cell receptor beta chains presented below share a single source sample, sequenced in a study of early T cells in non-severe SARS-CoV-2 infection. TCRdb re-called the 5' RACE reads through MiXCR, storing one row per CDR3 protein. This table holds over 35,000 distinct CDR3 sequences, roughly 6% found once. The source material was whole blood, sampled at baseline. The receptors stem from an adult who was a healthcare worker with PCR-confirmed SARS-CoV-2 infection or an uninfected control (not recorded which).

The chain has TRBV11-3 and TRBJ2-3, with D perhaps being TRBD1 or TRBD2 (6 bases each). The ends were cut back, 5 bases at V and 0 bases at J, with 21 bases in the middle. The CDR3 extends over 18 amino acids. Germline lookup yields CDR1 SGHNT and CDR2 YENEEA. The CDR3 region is CASSQTNGGPASTDTQYF. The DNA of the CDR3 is TGTGCCAGCAGCCAGACTAACGGGGGCCCAGCTAGCACAGATACGCAGTATTTT.

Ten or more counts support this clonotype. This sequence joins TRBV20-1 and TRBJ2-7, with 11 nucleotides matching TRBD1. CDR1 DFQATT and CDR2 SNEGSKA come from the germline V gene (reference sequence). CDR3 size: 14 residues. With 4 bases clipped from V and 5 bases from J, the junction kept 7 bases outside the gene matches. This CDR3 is CSATPGQGGHEQYF. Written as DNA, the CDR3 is TGCAGTGCTACCCCGGGACAGGGGGGCCACGAGCAGTACTTC.